A single sample gave rise to the 2 T cell receptor beta chains below, sequenced in a study of regulatory T cells in long-lasting Graves disease. As to time point: newly diagnosed GD, antithyroid drugs for less than 3 months. From PBMCs, RNA was extracted and then used to make the TCR library. In building TCR beta libraries, iRepertoire HTBI primers were used together with Arm-PCR of CDR3 regions. TCRdb analysed the multiplex PCR reads with MiXCR anew, one entry per CDR3 protein. The profile shows around 250,000 distinct CDR3 sequences, approximately 16% of them singletons. Source: peripheral blood mononuclear cells (PBMCs), taken at new diagnosis, from a patient treated with antithyroid drugs. The receptors were gathered from a female donor with Graves disease.

This clonotype was picked up many times. CDR3 loop: CASSLGGRATDTQYF. CDR3 DNA: TGTGCCAGCAGCTTAGGCGGGAGGGCCACAGATACGCAGTATTTT. The chain links TRBV7-2 to TRBJ2-3, with 9 bases that match TRBD2. This CDR3 region has 15 residues. Germline values: CDR1 SGHTA, CDR2 FQGNSA. V shed 1 base and J 2 bases; nucleotides not matched to a gene: 1.

Comment on this clonotype: This may arise from a read error, as a much more abundant clone is one base away. No conserved phenylalanine or tryptophan ends this CDR3, so it is likely a read error. The genes are TRBV28 and TRBJ2-5; 7 nucleotides match TRBD2. Germline-derived CDR1 and CDR2 are MDHEN and SYDVKM. V dropped 7 bases and J dropped 5; count of bases not matched to a gene: 7. The CDR3 runs 13 residues. The CDR3 protein is CASKSGIWETQYS. The CDR3 bases are TGTGCCAGCAAGAGCGGGATTTGGGAGACCCAGTACTCC.